What follows are 29 T cell receptor beta chains derived from one specimen sequenced in a study of monozygotic twins with inflammatory bowel disease (dated by TCRdb to between 2018 and 2020). The library was prepared using 5' RACE. The sequencer listed for this sample is Illumina HiSeq 2500. The reads went through TCRdb reprocessing, and each CDR3 protein sequence gets one entry with no DNA. For this sample, the table gives 350,000 to 400,000 distinct CDR3 sequences. 2% to 3% of the sample is in the top ten clones. Input material: blood. Receptors originate from a human donor with ulcerative colitis or Crohn's disease, or a healthy co-twin of an affected twin (not recorded which).

V gene TRBV9 combines with J gene TRBJ2-3; the TRBD1 assignment by TCRdb is unverifiable without DNA. Germline loops: CDR1 SGDLS, CDR2 YYNGEE. This CDR3 comprises 17 residues. The CDR3 protein is CASSVEPRTAGSDTQYF. The whole variable domain, remainder taken from reference TRBV9 and TRBJ2-3, is DSGVTQTPKHLITATGQRVTLRCSPRSGDLSVYWYQQSLDQGLQFLIQYYNGEERAKGNILERFSAQQFPDLHSELNLSSLELGDSALYFCASSVEPRTAGSDTQYFGPGTRLTVL.

The chain recombines TRBV4-2 with TRBJ1-1. This CDR3 has 15 residues. Germline V CDR1 and CDR2: LGHNA, YNFKEQ. CDR3 amino acids: CASSQGEGWNTEAFF.

V is TRBV11-2 and J is TRBJ2-4; TCRdb's D call of TRBD1 is untestable without DNA. There are 17 residues in the CDR3. From germline, CDR1 is SGHAT and CDR2 FQNNGV. Here the CDR3 reads CASSGLRGVLAKNIQYF. Drawing the rest from reference TRBV11-2 and TRBJ2-4, the complete variable domain is EAGVAQSPRYKIIEKRQSVAFWCNPISGHATLYWYQQILGQGPKLLIQFQNNGVVDDSQLPKDRFSAERLKGVDSTLKIQPAKLEDSAVYLCASSGLRGVLAKNIQYFGAGTRLSVL.

The chain has TRBV24-1 and TRBJ2-3; TCRdb's D call of TRBD1 is untestable without DNA. The CDR3 has 17 residues. Germline V gene data show CDR1 as KGHDR and CDR2 as SFDVKD. This CDR3 is CATSGMEGGTPSDTQYF.

The chain is built from TRBV7-9 and TRBJ2-1; with no DNA, the TCRdb D assignment of TRBD1 cannot be verified. Germline V CDR1 and CDR2: SEHNR, FQNEAQ (reference sequence). The CDR3 is 15 residues long. The CDR3 region is CASSVQGRDGNEQFF.

The chain links TRBV6-5 to TRBJ1-2. The CDR3 runs 14 residues. The germline CDR1 and CDR2 sequences are MNHEY and SVGAGI. The chain's CDR3 is CASSYSAAPRRYTF.

The chain employs TRBV5-1 and TRBJ2-5; checking the TCRdb D call of TRBD1 is not possible without DNA. From germline, CDR1 is SGHRS and CDR2 YFSETQ. The CDR3 spans 15 residues. Here the CDR3 reads CASSLNWGQEETQYF.

The chain uses TRBV20-1 and TRBJ1-2. The CDR3 contains 13 residues. Germline CDR1 and CDR2: DFQATT and SNEGSKA (reference sequence). CDR3 in amino acids: CSASHDEAYGYTF.

The CDR3 is CASSLFAGGSTGELFF. The J gene is TRBJ2-2, the V gene TRBV5-1; TCRdb calls TRBD2, which cannot be checked without DNA. Germline-derived CDR1 and CDR2 are SGHRS and YFSETQ. The CDR3 runs to 16 residues.

The chain combines TRBV9 with TRBJ2-7; the D call from TCRdb, TRBD1, cannot be confirmed without DNA. The CDR3 covers 14 residues. Germline V lookup: CDR1 SGDLS, CDR2 YYNGEE. The CDR3: CASSVGPYTYEQYF. Full variable domain (remainder filled in from reference TRBV9 and TRBJ2-7): DSGVTQTPKHLITATGQRVTLRCSPRSGDLSVYWYQQSLDQGLQFLIQYYNGEERAKGNILERFSAQQFPDLHSELNLSSLELGDSALYFCASSVGPYTYEQYFGPGTRLTVT.

The chain has TRBV7-9 and TRBJ1-4. Germline loops: CDR1 SEHNR, CDR2 FQNEAQ (reference sequence). This CDR3 has 13 residues. The CDR3 protein is CASKQATNEKLFF. Combining the CDR3 with reference TRBV7-9 and TRBJ1-4 gives the whole variable domain DTGVSQNPRHKITKRGQNVTFRCDPISEHNRLYWYRQTLGQGPEFLTYFQNEAQLEKSRLLSDRFSAERPKGSFSTLEIQRTEQGDSAMYLCASKQATNEKLFFGSGTQLSVL.

The chain uses TRBV10-3 and TRBJ1-6; TCRdb proposes TRBD1, but this gene call is untestable without DNA. This CDR3 spans 14 amino acids. The germline V gene has CDR1 ENHRY and CDR2 SYGVKD. Here the CDR3 reads CASTLGQLDSPLHF.

This chain links TRBV12-3 or TRBV12-4 with TRBJ2-2; TCRdb indicates TRBD2, and absent DNA this call remains unverified. The CDR3 runs 16 residues. CDR3 loop: CASSPSSHRDTGELFF.

The rearrangement uses TRBV24-1 and TRBJ2-1; TCRdb selects TRBD1, and the lack of DNA leaves this call unchecked. The CDR3 length is 15 residues. Germline values: CDR1 KGHDR, CDR2 SFDVKD. This chain's CDR3 is CATSLSGTGINEQFF.

The chain employs TRBV20-1 and TRBJ2-5. The CDR3 is 14 amino acids. Per germline, CDR1 DFQATT and CDR2 SNEGSKA (reference sequence). This CDR3 reads CSARDGVGQETQYF.

This rearrangement joins TRBV7-3 to TRBJ1-5; TCRdb reports TRBD1, a call that lacks DNA to check it against. Looked up from germline, CDR1 is SGHTA and CDR2 is FQGTGA. CDR3 length: 16 residues. The CDR3 sequence: CASSLGGTRGNQPQHF.

The chain carries TRBV12-3 or TRBV12-4 and TRBJ1-1; lacking DNA, the TRBD1 call made by TCRdb goes unchecked. The CDR3 has 16 amino acids. CDR3 sequence reads: CASSLGEARTGTEAFF.

The chain links TRBV20-1 to TRBJ2-7. The CDR3 is 16 amino acids. Germline V gene data show CDR1 as DFQATT and CDR2 as SNEGSKA (reference sequence). The CDR3 protein is CSARDPKEGITYEQYF.

The V gene is TRBV7-2, the J gene TRBJ1-6; TCRdb's D call of TRBD1 is untestable without DNA. The CDR3 runs to 15 residues. Germline V lookup: CDR1 SGHTA, CDR2 FQGNSA. The CDR3 is CASSLQGAQDSPLHF. The full variable domain, completed using reference TRBV7-2 and TRBJ1-6, is GAGVSQSPSNKVTEKGKDVELRCDPISGHTALYWYRQSLGQGLEFLIYFQGNSAPDKSGLPSDRFSAERTGGSVSTLTIQRTQQEDSAVYLCASSLQGAQDSPLHFGNGTRLTVT.

This rearrangement joins TRBV4-1 to TRBJ1-1; absent DNA, TCRdb's TRBD1 call cannot be checked. The CDR3 contains 16 residues. The germline V gene has CDR1 MGHRA and CDR2 YSYEKL. CDR3 sequence: CASSQDPGSSGTEAFF.

This chain joins TRBV4-1 and TRBJ1-1; TCRdb designates TRBD1, a call that cannot be tested without DNA. From germline, CDR1 is MGHRA and CDR2 YSYEKL. The CDR3 is 16 amino acids. CDR3 loop: CASSQERGKRNTEAFF.

J is TRBJ2-2 and V is TRBV7-9; TCRdb picks TRBD2, but there is no DNA to check that call. CDR1 is SEHNR, CDR2 FQNEAQ, per germline (reference sequence). This CDR3 has 15 amino acids. The CDR3 reads CASSGGLAVPGELFF.

The rearrangement joins TRBV29-1 to TRBJ2-1; TCRdb gives TRBD1 as the D gene, but with no DNA this cannot be confirmed. Germline V gives CDR1 SQVTM, CDR2 ANQGSEA. This CDR3 contains 12 residues. Here the CDR3 reads CSGQSSYNEQFF.

The chain couples TRBV29-1 to TRBJ1-2; TCRdb returns TRBD1, unconfirmable since there is no DNA. Germline CDR1 is SQVTM and CDR2 is ANQGSEA. This CDR3 is 11 amino acids long. The CDR3: CSVDRDYGYTF.

The CDR3: CASSLSGVTGPYF. V and J are TRBV7-2 and TRBJ2-7; the TCRdb D gene call, TRBD2, has no DNA to confirm it. Germline V gene data show CDR1 as SGHTA and CDR2 as FQGNSA. This CDR3 has 13 amino acids. Drawing the rest from reference TRBV7-2 and TRBJ2-7, the complete variable domain is GAGVSQSPSNKVTEKGKDVELRCDPISGHTALYWYRQSLGQGLEFLIYFQGNSAPDKSGLPSDRFSAERTGGSVSTLTIQRTQQEDSAVYLCASSLSGVTGPYFGPGTRLTVT.

The gene calls are TRBV7-8 and TRBJ2-1; the TCRdb call, TRBD1, lacks DNA for checking. This CDR3 region has 16 residues. Germline loops: CDR1 SGHVS, CDR2 FQNEAQ. The CDR3 loop is CASSRRNGGTHNEQFF.

The rearrangement uses TRBV5-5 and TRBJ2-7. The CDR3 is 14 amino acids. Germline CDR1 reads SGHKS; CDR2 reads YYEKEE (reference sequence). The CDR3 loop reads CASSLTDIDYEQYF.

The chain carries TRBV6-8 and TRBJ1-5; TCRdb selects TRBD1, and the lack of DNA leaves this call unchecked. There are 14 residues in the CDR3. The V gene's germline CDR1 is MNHGY and CDR2 SAAAGT. CDR3 region: CASSYVQGGQPQHF.

The chain uses TRBV6-4 and TRBJ2-3; TCRdb's D gene call, TRBD2, goes unchecked for lack of DNA. In germline, CDR1 is MRHNA, CDR2 SNTAGT. The CDR3 loop spans 20 amino acids. CDR3 in amino acids: CASRQPGLAGGRVRADTQYF.